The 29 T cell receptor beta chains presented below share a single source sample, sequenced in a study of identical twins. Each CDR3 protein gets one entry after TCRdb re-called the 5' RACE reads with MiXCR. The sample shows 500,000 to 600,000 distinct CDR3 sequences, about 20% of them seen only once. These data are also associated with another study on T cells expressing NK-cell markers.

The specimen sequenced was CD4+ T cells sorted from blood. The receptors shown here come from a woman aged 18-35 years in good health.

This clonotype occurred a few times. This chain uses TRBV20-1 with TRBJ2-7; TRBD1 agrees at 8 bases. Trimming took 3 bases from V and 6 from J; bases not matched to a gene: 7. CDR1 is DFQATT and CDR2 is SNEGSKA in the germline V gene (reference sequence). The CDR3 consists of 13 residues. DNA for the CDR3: TGCAGTGCTAGTTCAGGGGGCTGGGGCGAGCAGTACTTC. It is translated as CSASSGGWGEQYF.

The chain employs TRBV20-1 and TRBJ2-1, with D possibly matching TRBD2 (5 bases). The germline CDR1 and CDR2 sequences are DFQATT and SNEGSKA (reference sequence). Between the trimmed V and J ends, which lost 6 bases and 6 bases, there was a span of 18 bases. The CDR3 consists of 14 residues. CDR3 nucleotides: TGCAGTGCGACGGGGTGGGCCCCGGGCAATGAGCAGTTCTTC. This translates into CSATGWAPGNEQFF.

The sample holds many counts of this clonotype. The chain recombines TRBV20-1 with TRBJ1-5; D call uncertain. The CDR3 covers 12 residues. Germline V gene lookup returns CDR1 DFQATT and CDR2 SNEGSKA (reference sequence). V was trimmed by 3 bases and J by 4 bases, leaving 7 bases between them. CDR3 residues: CSARDGNQPQHF. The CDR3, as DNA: TGCAGTGCTAGGGACGGTAATCAGCCCCAGCATTTT.

The DNA of the CDR3 is TGTGCCAGCAGCACACACCCGACCGTGGAGACCCAGTACTTC. Its translation is CASSTHPTVETQYF. The chain has TRBV5-6 and TRBJ2-5, with D unresolved. Trimming shortened V by 4 bases and J by 5 bases, and 15 bases separated the two germline ends. Per the germline V gene, CDR1 is SGHDT and CDR2 is YYEEEE. The CDR3 is 14 amino acids.

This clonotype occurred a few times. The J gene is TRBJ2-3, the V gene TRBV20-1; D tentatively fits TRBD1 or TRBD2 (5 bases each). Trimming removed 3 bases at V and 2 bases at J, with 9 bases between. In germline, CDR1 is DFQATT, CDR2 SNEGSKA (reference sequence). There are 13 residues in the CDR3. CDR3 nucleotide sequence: TGCAGTGCTAGTCGGGACCCCACAGATACGCAGTATTTT. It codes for CSASRDPTDTQYF.

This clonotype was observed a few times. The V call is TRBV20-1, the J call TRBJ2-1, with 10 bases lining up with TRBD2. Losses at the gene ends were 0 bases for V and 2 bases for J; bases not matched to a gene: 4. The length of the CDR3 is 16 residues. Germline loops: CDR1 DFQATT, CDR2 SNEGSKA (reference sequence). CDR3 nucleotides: TGCAGTGCTAGAGATCCGAGCGGGAGGGCCTACAATGAGCAGTTCTTC. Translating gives CSARDPSGRAYNEQFF.

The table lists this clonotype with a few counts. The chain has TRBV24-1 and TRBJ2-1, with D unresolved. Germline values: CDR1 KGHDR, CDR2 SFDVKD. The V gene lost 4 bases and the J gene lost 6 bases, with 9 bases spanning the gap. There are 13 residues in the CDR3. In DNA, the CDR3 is TGTGCCACCAGTGAACCGGGTGGCAATGAGCAGTTCTTC. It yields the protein CATSEPGGNEQFF.

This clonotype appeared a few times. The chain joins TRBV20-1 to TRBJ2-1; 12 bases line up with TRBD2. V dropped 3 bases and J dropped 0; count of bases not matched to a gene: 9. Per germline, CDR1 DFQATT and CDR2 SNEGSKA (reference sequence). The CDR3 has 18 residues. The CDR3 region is CSARASGGAFSSYNEQFF. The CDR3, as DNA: TGCAGTGCTAGGGCTAGCGGGGGGGCCTTTAGCTCCTACAATGAGCAGTTCTTC.

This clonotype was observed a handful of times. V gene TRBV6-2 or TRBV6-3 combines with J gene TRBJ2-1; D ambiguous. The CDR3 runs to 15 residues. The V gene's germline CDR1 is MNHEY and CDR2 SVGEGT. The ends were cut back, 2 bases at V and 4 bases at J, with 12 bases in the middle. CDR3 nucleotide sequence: TGTGCCAGCAGTTACGTGAATTGGGGTTACAATGAGCAGTTCTTC. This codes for CASSYVNWGYNEQFF.

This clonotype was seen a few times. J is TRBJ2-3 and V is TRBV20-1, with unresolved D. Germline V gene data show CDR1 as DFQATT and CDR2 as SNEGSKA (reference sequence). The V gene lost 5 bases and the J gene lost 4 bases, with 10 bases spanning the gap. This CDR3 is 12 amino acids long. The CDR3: CSARKVPDTQYF. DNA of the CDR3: TGCAGTGCTCGGAAGGTCCCAGATACGCAGTATTTT.

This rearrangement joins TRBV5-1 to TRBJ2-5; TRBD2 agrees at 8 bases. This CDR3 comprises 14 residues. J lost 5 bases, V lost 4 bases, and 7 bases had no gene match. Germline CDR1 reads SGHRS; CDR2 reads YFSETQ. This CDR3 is CASSPGTSSETQYF. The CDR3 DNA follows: TGCGCCAGCAGCCCCGGGACTAGTAGCGAGACCCAGTACTTC.

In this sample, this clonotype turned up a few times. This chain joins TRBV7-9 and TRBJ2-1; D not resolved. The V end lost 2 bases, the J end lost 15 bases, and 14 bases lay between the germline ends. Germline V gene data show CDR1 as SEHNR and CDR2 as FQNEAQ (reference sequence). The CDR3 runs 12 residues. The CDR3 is CASSLISGQGFF. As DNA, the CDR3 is TGTGCCAGCAGCTTAATATCGGGCCAAGGGTTCTTC.

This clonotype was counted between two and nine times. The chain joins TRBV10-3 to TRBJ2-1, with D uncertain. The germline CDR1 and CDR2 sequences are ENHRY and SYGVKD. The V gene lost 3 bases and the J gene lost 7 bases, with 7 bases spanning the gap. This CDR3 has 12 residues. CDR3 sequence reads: CAISDATNEQFF. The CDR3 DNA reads TGTGCCATCAGTGACGCGACGAATGAGCAGTTCTTC.

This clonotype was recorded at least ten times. This chain's CDR3 is CASSPEGGYTNSPLHF. The CDR3 DNA is TGTGCCAGCAGCCCGGAGGGGGGATACACTAATTCACCCCTCCACTTT. The chain combines TRBV7-8 with TRBJ1-6; TRBD1 is a possible D gene (6 bases). Germline V gene lookup returns CDR1 SGHVS and CDR2 FQNEAQ. The CDR3 is 16 residues long. V gave up 5 bases and J gave up 6 bases, with 17 bases separating them. Based on the CDR3 plus reference TRBV7-8 and TRBJ1-6, the full variable domain is GAGVSQSPRYKVAKRGQDVALRCDPISGHVSLFWYQQALGQGPEFLTYFQNEAQLDKSGLPSDRFFAERPEGSVSTLKIQRTQQEDSAVYLCASSPEGGYTNSPLHFGNGTRLTVT.

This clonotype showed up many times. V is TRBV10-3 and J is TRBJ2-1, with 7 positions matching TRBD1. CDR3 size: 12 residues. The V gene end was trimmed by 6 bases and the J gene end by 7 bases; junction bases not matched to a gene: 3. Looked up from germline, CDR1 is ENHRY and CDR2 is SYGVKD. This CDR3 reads CAIRTGNNEQFF. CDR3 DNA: TGTGCCATCAGGACAGGGAATAATGAGCAGTTCTTC.

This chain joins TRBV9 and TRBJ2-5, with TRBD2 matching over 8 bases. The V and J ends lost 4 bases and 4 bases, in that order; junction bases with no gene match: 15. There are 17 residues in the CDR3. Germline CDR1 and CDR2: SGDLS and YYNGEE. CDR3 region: CASSQGGTGGNRETQYF. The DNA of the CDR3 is TGTGCCAGCAGCCAAGGAGGGACGGGGGGGAATAGAGAGACCCAGTACTTC.

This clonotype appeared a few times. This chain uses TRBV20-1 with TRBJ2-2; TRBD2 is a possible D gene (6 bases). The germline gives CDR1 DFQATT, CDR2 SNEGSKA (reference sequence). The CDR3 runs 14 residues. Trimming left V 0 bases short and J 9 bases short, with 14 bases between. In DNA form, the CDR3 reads TGCAGTGCTAGAGATGGAAGGAGGGGAAGGGAGCTGTTTTTT. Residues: CSARDGRRGRELFF.

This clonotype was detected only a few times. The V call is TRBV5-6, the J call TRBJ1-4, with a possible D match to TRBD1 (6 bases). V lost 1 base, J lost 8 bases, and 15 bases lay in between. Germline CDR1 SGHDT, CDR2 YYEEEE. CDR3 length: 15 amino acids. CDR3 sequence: CASSLRIWDTEKLFF. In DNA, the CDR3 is TGTGCCAGCAGCTTGCGGATTTGGGACACAGAAAAACTGTTTTTT.

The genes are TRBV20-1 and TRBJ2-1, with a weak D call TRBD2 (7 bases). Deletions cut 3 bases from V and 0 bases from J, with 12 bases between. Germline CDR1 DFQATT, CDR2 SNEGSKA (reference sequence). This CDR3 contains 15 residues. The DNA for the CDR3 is TGCAGTGCTAGGGGGGGGGCTTACTCCTACAATGAGCAGTTCTTC. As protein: CSARGGAYSYNEQFF.

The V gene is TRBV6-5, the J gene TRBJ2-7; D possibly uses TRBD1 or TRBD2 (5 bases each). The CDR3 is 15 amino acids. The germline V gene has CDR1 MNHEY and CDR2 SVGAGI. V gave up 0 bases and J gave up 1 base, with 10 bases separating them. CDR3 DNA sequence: TGTGCCAGCAGTTACTCAGGGACGGAATCCTACGAGCAGTACTTC. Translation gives CASSYSGTESYEQYF.

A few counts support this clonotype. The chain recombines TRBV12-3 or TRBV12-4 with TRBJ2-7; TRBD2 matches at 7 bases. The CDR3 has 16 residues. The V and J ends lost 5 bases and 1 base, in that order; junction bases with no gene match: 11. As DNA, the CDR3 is TGTGCCAGCAGTGAATCTGTAGCGGGCCGATCCTACGAGCAGTACTTC. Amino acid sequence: CASSESVAGRSYEQYF.

The CDR3, as DNA: TGCAGTGCTAGAGGTTACTCCTACGAGCAGTACTTC. Its protein is CSARGYSYEQYF. The gene calls are TRBV20-1 and TRBJ2-7, with unresolved D. V was trimmed by 1 base and J by 0 bases, leaving 4 bases between them. Germline CDR1 is DFQATT and CDR2 is SNEGSKA (reference sequence). The CDR3 has 12 residues.

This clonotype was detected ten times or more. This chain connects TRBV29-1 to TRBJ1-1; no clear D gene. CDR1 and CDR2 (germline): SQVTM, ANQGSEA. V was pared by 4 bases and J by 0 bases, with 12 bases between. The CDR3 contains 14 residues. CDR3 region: CSVGFRHLNTEAFF. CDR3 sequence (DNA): TGCAGCGTTGGATTTAGACACTTGAACACTGAAGCTTTCTTT.

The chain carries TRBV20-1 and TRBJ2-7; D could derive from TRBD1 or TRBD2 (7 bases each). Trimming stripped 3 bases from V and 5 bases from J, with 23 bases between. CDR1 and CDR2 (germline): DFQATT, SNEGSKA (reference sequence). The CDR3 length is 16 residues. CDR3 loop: CSARSRGRGRRNEQYF. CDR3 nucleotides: TGCAGTGCTAGGTCGAGGGGGAGGGGGCGGAGGAACGAGCAGTACTTC.

The CDR3 coding sequence is TGTGCCAGCAGTTTAATCGGGACCGATCGCTACACCTTC. Protein: CASSLIGTDRYTF. The V and J genes are TRBV12-3 or TRBV12-4 and TRBJ1-2, with a tentative D call TRBD1 (5 bases). V dropped 2 bases and J dropped 9 bases, with 13 bases sitting between them. CDR3 length: 13 amino acids.

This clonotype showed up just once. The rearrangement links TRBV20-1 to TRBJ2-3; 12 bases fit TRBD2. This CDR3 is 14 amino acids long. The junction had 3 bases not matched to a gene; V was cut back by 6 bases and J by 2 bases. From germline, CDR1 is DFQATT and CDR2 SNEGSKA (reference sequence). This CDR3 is CSAGTSGYTDTQYF. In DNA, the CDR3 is TGCAGTGCGGGGACTAGCGGGTACACAGATACGCAGTATTTT.

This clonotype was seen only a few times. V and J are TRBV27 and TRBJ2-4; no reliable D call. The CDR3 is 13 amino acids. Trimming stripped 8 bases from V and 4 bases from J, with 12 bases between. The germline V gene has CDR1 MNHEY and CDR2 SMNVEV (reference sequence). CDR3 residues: CASRTVGKNIQYF. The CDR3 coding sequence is TGTGCCAGCCGTACAGTTGGGAAAAACATTCAGTACTTC.

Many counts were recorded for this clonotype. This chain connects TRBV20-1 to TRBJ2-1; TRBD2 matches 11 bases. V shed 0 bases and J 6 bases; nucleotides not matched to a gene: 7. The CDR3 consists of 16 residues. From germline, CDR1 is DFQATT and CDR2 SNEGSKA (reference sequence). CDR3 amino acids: CSARDGSGRAFNEQFF. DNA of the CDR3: TGCAGTGCTAGAGATGGTAGCGGGAGGGCCTTCAATGAGCAGTTCTTC.

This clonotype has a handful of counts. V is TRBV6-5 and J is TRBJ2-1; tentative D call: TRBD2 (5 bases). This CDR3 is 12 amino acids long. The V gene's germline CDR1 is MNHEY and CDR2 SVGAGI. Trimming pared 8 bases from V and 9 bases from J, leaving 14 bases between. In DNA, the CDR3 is TGTGCCAGCTCGGACCGACGGGGTGAGCAGTTCTTC. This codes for CASSDRRGEQFF.